The rows below give T cell receptor beta chains drawn from one sample of a study of T cells in Graves' hyperthyroidism and ophthalmopathy. From the multiplex PCR reads, TCRdb called clonotypes with MiXCR, one entry per CDR3 protein. The data show hundreds of thousands of distinct CDR3 sequences, around a sixth seen once. The specimen was blood. These receptor sequences come from a woman aged 18 to 35 with Graves' hyperthyroidism. The CDR3 runs from the conserved cysteine through the conserved F or W. D genes are given only for firm matches. Size is omitted from some rows. Given values are once, few, many or a class for expanded clones.

clone_size	d_call	v_call	j_call	cdr3_aa	cdr3_nt
many	.	TRBV10-1	TRBJ2-2	CASSEGTDTGELFF	TGCGCCAGCAGTGAGGGTACGGACACCGGGGAGCTGTTTTTT
few	.	TRBV18	TRBJ2-6	CASSRSRDGANVLTF	TGTGCCAGCTCACGATCCCGGGACGGGGCCAACGTCCTGACTTTC
.	TRBD2	TRBV18	TRBJ2-7	CASSPGVAGTFSYEQYF	TGTGCCAGCTCACCAGGGGTAGCGGGTACCTTCTCCTACGAGCAGTACTTC
.	.	TRBV7-9	TRBJ1-4	CASSFTANEKLFF	TGTGCCAGCAGCTTCACAGCTAATGAAAAACTGTTTTTT
many	.	TRBV2	TRBJ1-1	CASSTYRDTEAFF	TGTGCCAGCAGTACCTACAGGGACACTGAAGCTTTCTTT
many	.	TRBV7-2	TRBJ2-1	CASSLFNEQFF	TGTGCCAGCAGCTTGTTCAATGAGCAGTTCTTC
few	TRBD1	TRBV3-1	TRBJ2-2	CASSQTGVIDPGELFF	TGTGCCAGCAGTCAAACAGGGGTTATTGACCCCGGGGAGCTGTTTTTT
many	.	TRBV29-1	TRBJ1-1	CSVSVYPSNTEAFF	TGCAGCGTTTCAGTGTATCCTTCGAACACTGAAGCTTTCTTT
.	.	TRBV5-1	TRBJ1-4	CASSLRQVFGEKLFF	TGCGCCAGCAGCTTGAGACAGGTATTCGGTGAAAAACTGTTTTTT
.	TRBD2	TRBV19	TRBJ2-2	CASSKPLGGSGRAGELFF	TGTGCCAGTAGTAAGCCCCTCGGGGGTAGCGGGAGAGCCGGGGAGCTGTTTTTT
.	.	TRBV12-3/TRBV12-4	TRBJ1-1	CASSSRQGITEAFF	TGTGCCAGCAGTTCGCGGCAGGGTATAACTGAAGCTTTCTTT
.	.	TRBV12-3/TRBV12-4	TRBJ2-4	CASSPGHLNIQYF	TGTGCCAGCAGTCCGGGACACCTAAACATTCAGTACTTC
few	.	TRBV15	TRBJ1-4	CATSRGPGVNEKLFF	TGTGCCACCAGCAGAGGCCCAGGGGTAAATGAAAAACTGTTTTTT
.	.	TRBV6-2/TRBV6-3	TRBJ1-1	CASTVTPQVGNTEAFF	TGTGCCAGCACCGTAACACCCCAGGTTGGGAACACTGAAGCTTTCTTT
many	TRBD2	TRBV7-9	TRBJ2-5	CASSRSGGGETQYF	TGTGCCAGCAGCCGAAGCGGGGGCGGAGAGACCCAGTACTTC
many	.	TRBV28	TRBJ2-5	CASSEKTQYF	TGTGCCAGCAGTGAAAAGACCCAGTACTTC
many	TRBD1	TRBV2	TRBJ1-1	CASRADRGLRTEAFF	TGTGCCAGCAGAGCAGACAGGGGGCTACGCACTGAAGCTTTCTTT
many	TRBD2	TRBV28	TRBJ2-5	CASSAGTYGLAPDF	TGTGCCAGCAGCGCCGGGACTTACGGACTAGCCCCGGACTTC
many	.	TRBV11-3	TRBJ2-3	CASSFDRTDGVGTQYF	TGTGCCAGCAGCTTCGACCGGACAGACGGGGTTGGTACGCAGTATTTT